What follows are 31 T cell receptor beta chains derived from one specimen sequenced in a study of cytomegalovirus exposure and HLA in healthy donors. 60 Vbeta and 13 Jbeta primers were used in PCR. Data came from immunoSEQ multiplex PCR; TCRdb stores just in-frame clones and leaves some out. The sample lists 90,000 or so clones; about 80% were seen once. Sequencing was done on a sample of PBMCs. The receptors originated from a man aged 25 to 45 in good health and CMV-seropositive.

The sample holds a few counts of this clone. The gene calls are TRBV6-5 and TRBJ1-4, with D perhaps TRBD1 (5 bases). There are 14 residues in the CDR3. The V gene's germline CDR1 is MNHEY and CDR2 SVGAGI. V was shortened by 5 bases and J by 5 bases, with 12 bases between the two germline ends. CDR3 amino acids: CASSLRAGNEKLFF. CDR3 sequence (DNA): TGTGCCAGCAGTCTCCGGGCAGGGAATGAAAAACTGTTTTTT.

This sequence joins TRBV6-1 and TRBJ1-5, with 7 nucleotides matching TRBD1. The CDR3 totals 15 residues. Germline V gene sequence: CDR1 MNHNS, CDR2 SASEGT. V lost 6 bases, J lost 0 bases, and 5 bases stayed unmatched. Here the CDR3 reads CASRGGQYSNQPQHF. Written as DNA, the CDR3 is TGTGCCAGCAGGGGGGGACAGTATAGCAATCAGCCCCAGCATTTT.

With respect to this clone: Other DNA sequences of this sample code for an identical CDR3. V and J are TRBV28 and TRBJ1-6; 7 nucleotides align to TRBD1. Germline CDR1 MDHEN, CDR2 SYDVKM. There are 17 residues in the CDR3. V lost 8 bases, J lost 9 bases, and 19 bases stayed unmatched. The CDR3 region is CASSGHPGGKISSPLHF. CDR3 nucleotides: TGTGCCAGCTCTGGACACCCAGGGGGTAAGATCTCTTCACCCCTCCACTTT.

This chain links TRBV19 with TRBJ1-1; D ambiguous. This CDR3 is 16 amino acids long. Germline V gives CDR1 LNHDA, CDR2 SQIVND (reference sequence). The V and J ends lost 1 base and 4 bases respectively, with 16 bases between them. The CDR3 here is CASSIVSGGKGTEAFF. As DNA, the CDR3 is TGTGCCAGTAGTATAGTGTCCGGAGGGAAAGGCACTGAAGCTTTCTTT.

V and J are TRBV28 and TRBJ1-2, with D possibly TRBD1 on 5 matching bases. The CDR3 is made up of 14 amino acids. Germline V gene data show CDR1 as MDHEN and CDR2 as SYDVKM. Between the trimmed V and J ends, which lost 5 bases and 4 bases, there was a span of 14 bases. In nucleotides, the CDR3 is TGTGCCAGCAGTCCCGGGGGTAAAGGCTATGGCTACACCTTC. Translation: CASSPGGKGYGYTF.

The DNA for the CDR3 is TGTGCCAGCAGTCCGGGACAGGGAGTTCGGGGCTACACCTTC. The encoded protein is CASSPGQGVRGYTF. J is TRBJ1-2 and V is TRBV6-5, with 9 positions matching TRBD1. There are 14 residues in the CDR3. Trimming at V came to 5 bases and at J to 8 bases, leaving 9 bases not matched to a gene. CDR1 is MNHEY, CDR2 SVGAGI, per germline.

The rearrangement uses TRBV9 and TRBJ1-6, with a weak D call TRBD1 (5 bases). The CDR3 has 18 amino acids. V was pared by 3 bases and J by 6 bases, with 22 bases between. Germline CDR1 reads SGDLS; CDR2 reads YYNGEE. The CDR3 nucleotides are TGTGCCAGCAGCGCCGAGCCTGGCAAGACAGTCGCTAATTCACCCCTCCACTTT. Its translation is CASSAEPGKTVANSPLHF.

This chain uses TRBV28 with TRBJ1-5; TRBD1 is a possible D gene (6 bases). The CDR3 totals 17 residues. In germline, CDR1 is MDHEN, CDR2 SYDVKM. Trimming pared 3 bases from V and 2 bases from J, leaving 17 bases between. In DNA, the CDR3 is TGTGCCAGCAGTTTTAACGTGGGGGCGCCCCGCAATCAGCCCCAGCATTTT. Its translation: CASSFNVGAPRNQPQHF.

The chain joins TRBV5-5 to TRBJ1-2; 11 positions match TRBD1. From germline, CDR1 is SGHKS and CDR2 YYEKEE (reference sequence). The CDR3 contains 16 residues. V lost 1 base and J lost 2; bases outside the gene matches: 4. The CDR3 loop reads CASSLSWDRGNYGYTF. For the CDR3, the DNA is TGTGCCAGCAGCTTGAGTTGGGACAGGGGGAACTATGGCTACACCTTC.

This clone was detected a few times. The gene calls are TRBV28 and TRBJ2-1; tentatively, D is TRBD2 (6 bases). The CDR3 is 15 amino acids. Germline V lookup: CDR1 MDHEN, CDR2 SYDVKM. V dropped 4 bases and J dropped 9 bases, with 19 bases sitting between them. The CDR3 sequence: CASSSTSGGGSEQFF. In DNA, the CDR3 is TGTGCCAGCAGTTCCACGTCCGGGGGAGGAAGTGAGCAGTTCTTC.

The chain employs TRBV30 and TRBJ2-3; 7 nucleotides agree with TRBD2. V was pared by 0 bases and J by 0 bases, with 6 bases of the junction left unmatched. Germline assignment: CDR1 GTSNPN and CDR2 SVGIG (reference sequence). The CDR3 is 16 amino acids. CDR3 bases: TGTGCCTGGAGTGTACGGCCAGCGGGGAGCACAGATACGCAGTATTTT. Protein sequence: CAWSVRPAGSTDTQYF.

Only a few counts were recorded for this clone. The V call is TRBV6-5, the J call TRBJ1-6; a weak D match, TRBD1 (6 bases). The CDR3 has 15 amino acids. Deletions cut 5 bases from V and 10 bases from J, with 18 bases between. Germline values: CDR1 MNHEY, CDR2 SVGAGI. The CDR3 DNA reads as TGTGCCAGCAGTGCCCGGTCGGGTGGGGGCTCACCCCTCCACTTT. It yields the protein CASSARSGGGSPLHF.

The V and J genes are TRBV5-1 and TRBJ2-5; 9 nucleotides align to TRBD1. The CDR3 has 17 residues. With V trimmed by 0 bases and J by 5 bases, 11 bases remained unmatched. Germline loops: CDR1 SGHRS, CDR2 YFSETQ. The DNA of the CDR3 is TGCGCCAGCAGCTTGGCGCCCCCGGGACAGGGATGGGAGACCCAGTACTTC. Residues: CASSLAPPGQGWETQYF.

V is TRBV5-6 and J is TRBJ2-5; D might be TRBD1 (6 bases). V dropped 10 bases and J dropped 6 bases, with 19 bases sitting between them. Germline V gives CDR1 SGHDT, CDR2 YYEEEE. The CDR3 has 13 residues. CDR3 bases: TGTGCCTGCGCCAAGGGGGACGGAAAGACCCAGTACTTC. It codes for CACAKGDGKTQYF.

J is TRBJ1-1 and V is TRBV5-6; 7 bases are a match to TRBD1. V shed 0 bases and J 0 bases; nucleotides not matched to a gene: 5. There are 16 residues in the CDR3. CDR1 is SGHDT and CDR2 is YYEEEE in the germline V gene. CDR3 residues: CASSLVQGTMNTEAFF. DNA for the CDR3: TGTGCCAGCAGCTTGGTACAGGGGACGATGAACACTGAAGCTTTCTTT.

This sequence joins TRBV9 and TRBJ1-1; a weak D match, TRBD1 (6 bases). V lost 3 bases and J 4 bases, leaving 19 bases between the germline ends. From germline, CDR1 is SGDLS and CDR2 YYNGEE. There are 16 residues in the CDR3. The CDR3 reads CASSEAAGGWSTEAFF. The CDR3 DNA reads as TGTGCCAGCAGCGAGGCCGCTGGGGGCTGGAGCACTGAAGCTTTCTTT.

The rearrangement joins TRBV19 to TRBJ1-6; D is possibly TRBD1 (6 bases). Trimming left V 5 bases short and J 9 bases short, with 14 bases between. CDR3 length equals 14 residues. CDR1 is LNHDA, CDR2 SQIVND, per germline (reference sequence). The CDR3 DNA follows: TGTGCCAGTAGTGGGAGGGGGTGGGTTTCACCCCTCCACTTT. Translated, it gives CASSGRGWVSPLHF.

The gene calls are TRBV10-1 and TRBJ2-4; D gene uncertain. The CDR3 has 15 amino acids. Looked up from germline, CDR1 is WNHNN and CDR2 is SYGVQD (reference sequence). V gave up 6 bases and J gave up 0 bases, with 12 bases separating them. The CDR3 DNA follows: TGCGCCAGCAGAAGTGTCCAGATAGCCAAAAACATTCAGTACTTC. Residues: CASRSVQIAKNIQYF.

The chain combines TRBV6-6 with TRBJ1-5; perhaps TRBD1 as D (6 bases). Germline V gene data show CDR1 as MNHNY and CDR2 as SVGAGI (reference sequence). This CDR3 is 14 amino acids long. V shed 5 bases and J shed 7 bases, with 15 bases lying between them. CDR3 coding DNA: TGTGCCAGCAGTGCCCCCTCAGGGGTGCAGCCCCAGCATTTT. Amino acid sequence: CASSAPSGVQPQHF.

The chain couples TRBV19 to TRBJ2-7; 8 bases match TRBD1. The CDR3 has 15 amino acids. J lost 5 bases, V lost 5 bases, and 11 bases had no gene match. Per germline, CDR1 LNHDA and CDR2 SQIVND (reference sequence). This CDR3 is CASSQRDQGAHEQYF. CDR3 DNA: TGTGCCAGTAGTCAGAGGGATCAGGGGGCCCACGAGCAGTACTTC.

The genes are TRBV2 and TRBJ2-1, with 7 bases matching TRBD1. From germline, CDR1 is SNHLY and CDR2 FYNNEI. The CDR3 runs 13 residues. V trimming: 7 bases; J trimming: 6 bases; junction bases outside the gene matches: 6. Written as DNA, the CDR3 is TGTGCCAGCATCCGAGACAGGGCCAATGAGCAGTTCTTC. Translated: CASIRDRANEQFF.

This chain connects TRBV28 to TRBJ1-5, with D possibly being TRBD1 (6 bases). The CDR3 has 14 amino acids. The V gene's germline CDR1 is MDHEN and CDR2 SYDVKM. Trimming took 4 bases from V and 5 from J, leaving 12 bases between them. The CDR3 bases are TGTGCCAGCAGTTCATACCAGGGGCATCAGCCCCAGCATTTT. Translating gives CASSSYQGHQPQHF.

V usage is TRBV4-1 and J usage is TRBJ2-7, with TRBD1 matching 9 bases. V gave up 4 bases and J gave up 6 bases; unmatched junction bases: 10. There are 15 residues in the CDR3. Germline V CDR1 and CDR2: MGHRA, YSYEKL. This CDR3 reads CASSLGLGTGSEQYF. The CDR3 DNA reads TGCGCCAGCAGCCTGGGTTTGGGGACAGGGAGCGAGCAGTACTTC.

V and J are TRBV9 and TRBJ2-7, with D possibly TRBD1 on 5 matching bases. The length of the CDR3 is 14 residues. Germline V gene sequence: CDR1 SGDLS, CDR2 YYNGEE. Trimming took off 0 bases at V and 3 bases at J, with 10 bases between the two ends. The CDR3 DNA is TGTGCCAGCAGCGTAGAAGACAGTATCTACGAGCAGTACTTC. It translates to CASSVEDSIYEQYF.

The CDR3 DNA follows: TGCGCCAGCAGCTTGGTGCGGGGAGGCTACGAGCAGTACTTC. Its protein product is CASSLVRGGYEQYF. The J gene is TRBJ2-7, the V gene TRBV5-1, with D maybe TRBD2 (6 bases). The V and J ends lost 0 bases and 3 bases respectively, with 10 bases between them. This CDR3 is 14 amino acids long. In germline, CDR1 is SGHRS, CDR2 YFSETQ.

The table lists this clone with many counts. This sequence joins TRBV7-2 and TRBJ2-1; 8 bases are a match to TRBD2. V trimming: 7 bases; J trimming: 5 bases; junction bases outside the gene matches: 10. The CDR3 loop spans 15 amino acids. In germline, CDR1 is SGHTA, CDR2 FQGNSA. The CDR3: CASTPSAGGHNEQFF. In nucleotides, the CDR3 is TGTGCCAGCACCCCATCTGCGGGGGGCCACAATGAGCAGTTCTTC.

The J gene is TRBJ2-7, the V gene TRBV19; D uncertain. This CDR3 is 15 amino acids long. Germline CDR1 and CDR2: LNHDA and SQIVND (reference sequence). Trimming stripped 4 bases from V and 4 bases from J, with 17 bases between. CDR3 nucleotides: TGTGCCAGTAGTACCGACGGAGTCTCCGTTTACGAGCAGTACTTC. It translates to CASSTDGVSVYEQYF.

The chain links TRBV20-1 to TRBJ2-3; tentatively, D is TRBD1 (5 bases). CDR1 is DFQATT, CDR2 SNEGSKA, per germline (reference sequence). Trimming pared 0 bases from V and 9 bases from J, leaving 7 bases between. The CDR3 loop spans 11 amino acids. The CDR3 is CSAREAGTQYF. CDR3 bases: TGCAGTGCTAGAGAGGCAGGGACGCAGTATTTT.

This chain uses TRBV19 with TRBJ2-1, with D maybe TRBD2 (6 bases). From germline, CDR1 is LNHDA and CDR2 SQIVND (reference sequence). V was shortened by 3 bases and J by 6 bases, with 15 bases between the two germline ends. CDR3 size: 15 residues. CDR3 sequence: CASSIPWGGGNEQFF. The CDR3 nucleotides are TGTGCCAGTAGTATTCCCTGGGGAGGAGGCAATGAGCAGTTCTTC.

CDR3 sequence reads: CASSQGGGRTEAFF. The DNA of the CDR3 is TGTGCCAGCAGCCAAGGAGGGGGTAGGACTGAAGCTTTCTTT. This chain uses TRBV4-2 with TRBJ1-1, with D maybe TRBD1 (6 bases). The V gene lost 1 base and the J gene lost 5 bases, with 11 bases spanning the gap. CDR3 length: 14 residues. The V gene's germline CDR1 is LGHNA and CDR2 YNFKEQ.

The chain has TRBV10-3 and TRBJ2-7, with D possibly matching TRBD1 (5 bases). The V end was cut by 6 bases, the J end by 5 bases, with 14 bases between. Germline V CDR1 and CDR2: ENHRY, SYGVKD. The CDR3 spans 13 residues. CDR3 in amino acids: CAISSALGDEQYF. CDR3 nucleotides: TGTGCCATCAGCTCCGCCCTAGGGGACGAGCAGTACTTC.